The 26 T cell receptor beta chains below come from one sample, sequenced in a study of T cell clusters in autoimmune cytopenias (dated by TCRdb to the late 2010s). The instrument was an Illumina MiSeq. TRB rearrangements were amplified by multiplex PCR following a touch-down protocol, with the TRB-A and TRB-B primer pools mixed in one tube. TCRdb reprocessed the reads; each CDR3 protein sequence makes one entry, and DNA is unavailable. The sample table records a few thousand distinct CDR3 sequences. Of the sample, roughly 19% falls within the top ten clones. Each sample's TRB amplification started from around 260 ng of peripheral blood genomic DNA, which corresponds to some 36,000 genome equivalents. Sequenced input: peripheral blood. The receptors stem from a human donor with an autoimmune cytopenia or autoimmune hepatitis (not recorded which).

This clonotype ranks as medium-sized in terms of frequency. V gene TRBV6-5 combines with J gene TRBJ1-6. The CDR3 spans 17 residues. Germline V gene data show CDR1 as MNHEY and CDR2 as SVGAGI. CDR3 sequence: CASSYSPVSSYNSPLHF.

This sequence joins TRBV29-1 and TRBJ1-6; TCRdb's assignment of TRBD1 cannot be checked, as there is no DNA. CDR3 size: 14 residues. Germline V lookup: CDR1 SQVTM, CDR2 ANQGSEA. CDR3 amino acids: CSVEQGQENSPLHF.

The chain couples TRBV7-9 to TRBJ2-2; no DNA is available, so the TRBD2 call from TCRdb remains unchecked. CDR3 length: 18 amino acids. Germline V gene lookup returns CDR1 SEHNR and CDR2 FQNEAQ (reference sequence). CDR3: CASSRPAGTSDPTGELFF.

The genes are TRBV6-5 and TRBJ2-5; no DNA is available, so the TRBD1 call from TCRdb remains unchecked. The CDR3 is 14 residues long. Germline CDR1 MNHEY, CDR2 SVGAGI. The CDR3: CASSSRRGKETQYF.

This clonotype is identified as medium-sized from frequency. This sequence joins TRBV11-1 and TRBJ2-7; TCRdb's assignment of TRBD2 cannot be checked, as there is no DNA. Germline V gives CDR1 SGHAT, CDR2 FQDESV (reference sequence). The CDR3 is 13 residues long. Here the CDR3 reads CASSPGLAYEQYF.

The CDR3: CASSLGQANEQFF. V is TRBV7-7 and J is TRBJ2-1; TCRdb returns TRBD1, unconfirmable since there is no DNA. The CDR3 contains 13 residues. CDR1 is SSHAT and CDR2 is FNYEAQ in the germline V gene (reference sequence).

This sequence joins TRBV5-1 and TRBJ2-1; there is no DNA to check the TCRdb D call of TRBD2. Germline-derived CDR1 and CDR2 are SGHRS and YFSETQ. This CDR3 contains 17 residues. CDR3 amino acids: CASSLVQRGDSYNEQFF. The variable domain in full, with the rest retrieved from reference TRBV5-1 and TRBJ2-1, is KAGVTQTPRYLIKTRGQQVTLSCSPISGHRSVSWYQQTPGQGLQFLFEYFSETQRNKGNFPGRFSGRQFSNSRSEMNVSTLELGDSALYLCASSLVQRGDSYNEQFFGPGTRLTVL.

In terms of frequency, this clonotype is medium-sized. This CDR3 reads CASSGLQTGGYGYTF. The chain uses TRBV6-5 and TRBJ1-2; TCRdb returns TRBD1, unconfirmable since there is no DNA. The CDR3 loop spans 15 amino acids. CDR1 is MNHEY, CDR2 SVGAGI, per germline.

Frequency places this clonotype as medium-sized (0.01 to 0.1%). The chain uses TRBV29-1 and TRBJ2-6; TCRdb's assignment of TRBD1 cannot be checked, as there is no DNA. The CDR3 extends over 14 amino acids. Germline CDR1 reads SQVTM; CDR2 reads ANQGSEA. The CDR3 reads CSVEIQGGANVLTF. The full variable domain, its missing parts supplied by reference TRBV29-1 and TRBJ2-6, is SAVISQKPSRDICQRGTSLTIQCQVDSQVTMMFWYRQQPGQSLTLIATANQGSEATYESGFVIDKFPISRPNLTFSTLTVSNMSPEDSSIYLCSVEIQGGANVLTFGAGSRLTVL.

This clonotype ranks as medium-sized (0.01 to 0.1%) in terms of frequency. The rearrangement joins TRBV29-1 to TRBJ1-2. CDR3 length equals 12 residues. Germline V gives CDR1 SQVTM, CDR2 ANQGSEA. Here the CDR3 reads CSVGGGEAGYTF.

The rearrangement links TRBV7-9 to TRBJ2-3; without DNA, the TCRdb call of TRBD2 cannot be checked. CDR1 is SEHNR, CDR2 FQNEAQ, per germline (reference sequence). The CDR3 loop spans 17 amino acids. CDR3 in amino acids: CASSLVQVAGGRDTQYF.

The chain joins TRBV7-9 to TRBJ1-5. Per the germline V gene, CDR1 is SEHNR and CDR2 is FQNEAQ (reference sequence). This CDR3 has 13 amino acids. The CDR3 loop reads CASSLDRSQPQHF.

V is TRBV10-3 and J is TRBJ1-2; TCRdb indicates TRBD1, and absent DNA this call remains unverified. Germline V gene sequence: CDR1 ENHRY, CDR2 SYGVKD. The CDR3 spans 14 residues. CDR3 in amino acids: CAISELGQNYGYTF.

The rearrangement uses TRBV6-5 and TRBJ1-4; TCRdb proposes TRBD1, but this gene call is untestable without DNA. Germline CDR1 MNHEY, CDR2 SVGAGI. This CDR3 has 15 residues. This CDR3 reads CASSQGSMGNEKLFF.

This clonotype counts as medium-sized (0.01 to 0.1%) by frequency. V gene TRBV12-3 or TRBV12-4 combines with J gene TRBJ1-5; no DNA is available, so the TRBD1 call from TCRdb remains unchecked. The CDR3 is 14 residues long. The CDR3 region is CASSMDRPYQPQHF.

J is TRBJ2-5 and V is TRBV5-1; the D gene TCRdb calls, TRBD1, cannot be checked with no DNA. Germline-derived CDR1 and CDR2 are SGHRS and YFSETQ. The CDR3 sequence is 15 residues long. This CDR3 reads CASSTAGSGGETQYF.

This clonotype counts as large by frequency. J is TRBJ2-2 and V is TRBV18. Germline loops: CDR1 KGHSH, CDR2 LQKENI. The CDR3 consists of 13 residues. The CDR3 is CASSPQNTGELFF. The variable domain in full, completed from reference TRBV18 and TRBJ2-2, reads NAGVMQNPRHLVRRRGQEARLRCSPMKGHSHVYWYRQLPEEGLKFMVYLQKENIIDESGMPKERFSAEFPKEGPSILRIQQVVRGDSAAYFCASSPQNTGELFFGEGSRLTVL.

The genes are TRBV6-6 and TRBJ2-1; the D gene TCRdb calls, TRBD1, cannot be checked with no DNA. The CDR3 consists of 16 residues. The germline gives CDR1 MNHNY, CDR2 SVGAGI (reference sequence). This CDR3 reads CASSYSERGLYNEQFF.

This clonotype registers medium-sized by frequency. This chain joins TRBV6-6 and TRBJ2-5. Germline V gene sequence: CDR1 MNHNY, CDR2 SVGAGI (reference sequence). The CDR3 sequence is 11 residues long. The CDR3 reads CASSYGETQYF.

The chain uses TRBV20-1 and TRBJ2-7; TCRdb names TRBD1, which stays unverified in the absence of DNA. Germline V lookup: CDR1 DFQATT, CDR2 SNEGSKA (reference sequence). This CDR3 is 12 amino acids long. This chain's CDR3 is CSAPGNGGEQYF.

The V call is TRBV27, the J call TRBJ1-5. CDR1 MNHEY and CDR2 SMNVEV come from the germline V gene (reference sequence). CDR3 length: 13 amino acids. The CDR3: CASSVNSNQPQHF.

The chain uses TRBV10-3 and TRBJ2-7; TCRdb calls TRBD1, which cannot be checked without DNA. The CDR3 is 13 amino acids. Germline V gene sequence: CDR1 ENHRY, CDR2 SYGVKD. CDR3 region: CASGDGQTYEQYF.

Its frequency marks this clonotype as medium-sized. The gene calls are TRBV6-5 and TRBJ1-3. CDR3 length: 15 amino acids. Germline CDR1 reads MNHEY; CDR2 reads SVGAGI. This chain's CDR3 is CASSYSLGSGNTIYF.

The rearrangement uses TRBV5-1 and TRBJ1-2; the TCRdb D gene call, TRBD1, has no DNA to confirm it. The germline V gene has CDR1 SGHRS and CDR2 YFSETQ. The CDR3 extends over 14 amino acids. CDR3 amino acids: CASSPQAQGGGYTF.

Frequency places this clonotype as medium-sized. The chain uses TRBV5-5 and TRBJ1-2; there is no DNA to check the TCRdb D call of TRBD1. The CDR3 runs to 18 residues. CDR1 is SGHKS, CDR2 YYEKEE, per germline (reference sequence). CDR3 residues: CASSFVGGWTQNGYGYTF.

In terms of frequency, this clonotype is medium-sized. The rearrangement links TRBV6-5 to TRBJ1-1. CDR3 length equals 14 residues. Germline V gives CDR1 MNHEY, CDR2 SVGAGI. The CDR3: CASSYYSGNTEAFF.